This note documents a single T cell receptor beta chain sequence. The antigen remains undetermined. Stated treatment: some 20 received Ad26.COV2.S at low or high dose, single or two shots; about 5 received placebo; per-sample allocation not given. The investigators took samples on day 63 after the first vaccine or placebo injection. Only in-frame clones appear in the TCRdb table, and some are missing; sequencing was by immunoSEQ multiplex PCR. The repertoire consists of about 460,000 clones, with about 89% occurring once and the leading ten covering around 1.8%. This sample is part of a study of Ad26.COV2.S vaccination and SARS-CoV-2 variants. The overall study: In the study, Ad26.COV2.S was injected intramuscularly once, or twice 56 days apart. Study-wide results and caveats: Substantial breadth was reportedly displayed by spike-specific CD8+ and CD4+ T cell responses after vaccination. Breadth of non-spike TCRs did not differ between vaccinees and placebo recipients. Estimates derived from TCR breadth and depth analyses may have underestimated total T cell responses.

This sequence originates from a person between 18 and 65 years old who received the Ad26.COV2.S COVID-19 vaccine or a placebo. This material consisted of peripheral blood, taken in a trial of Ad26.COV2.S vaccine versus placebo.

DNA for the CDR3: TGTGCCAGCAGCTTAGCGCATGGGTATCTAGCCAAAAACATTCAGTACTTC. Translated, it gives CASSLAHGYLAKNIQYF. The V call is TRBV7-2, the J call TRBJ2-4, with unresolved D. CDR1 and CDR2 from the germline V gene are SGHTA and FQGNSA. V shed 0 bases and J shed 0 bases, with 12 bases lying between them. The CDR3 runs 17 residues.